Listed below are T cell receptor beta chains from one sample, sequenced in a study of CD8+CD57+ T cells in acquired aplastic anemia. TCRdb re-derived calls from the reads in MiXCR, one entry per CDR3 protein. The sample lists approximately 260,000 distinct CDR3 sequences, 82% occurring once. Sequencing used sorted CD4+, CD8+, or CD8+CD57+ T cells (not recorded which) from PBMCs. The receptors derive from a human donor with aplastic anemia. CDR3s include the opening cysteine and the closing phenylalanine or tryptophan. D genes are given only for firm matches. The listing skips clone size in some rows; elsewhere it reads once, few, many or a size class.

j_call | v_call | clone_size | d_call | cdr3_nt | cdr3_aa
TRBJ2-7 | TRBV9 | NA | NA | TGTGCCACCAGCGGGCGGGGCCTACACTGCGGAAAGAACTTC | CATSGRGLHCGKNF
TRBJ2-2 | TRBV7-9 | NA | NA | TGTGCCAGCAGTCCAGGGACCGCTGGGGCCACCGGGGAGCTGTTTTTT | CASSPGTAGATGELFF
TRBJ2-1 | TRBV2 | NA | NA | TGTCCGAGCAGTGATGGCGGGATGCATGAGCAGTTCTTC | CPSSDGGMHEQFF
TRBJ2-3 | TRBV9 | NA | NA | TGTGCCAGCAGCCCCGCGGGCTCTGGGGCCAACGTCCTTTTT | CASSPAGSGANVLF
TRBJ2-5 | TRBV2 | few | NA | TGTGCCAGCAGTGGGGTGGGGGGGGCGGAGACCCAGTACTTC | CASSGVGGAETQYF
TRBJ2-3 | TRBV9 | NA | NA | TGTGCCAGCAGCGGGGGGGGCCGACAGGGAGGAAACACTTTT | CASSGGGRQGGNTF
TRBJ1-1 | TRBV29-1 | NA | NA | TGCACAGTTACCAGAGGCACTGAAGCTTTCTTT | CTVTRGTEAFF
TRBJ1-1 | TRBV19 | few | TRBD1 | TGTGCCAGTAGACAGGACAGGGGCGTAAGCACTGAAGCTTTCTTT | CASRQDRGVSTEAFF
TRBJ2-3 | TRBV7-9 | NA | NA | TGTGCCTACGGGGTAGTGGCGTATCAAGAGACCCAGTACTTT | CAYGVVAYQETQYF
TRBJ2-5 | TRBV19 | NA | TRBD2 | TGTGCCAGTCAAGGACTAGCGGGGGGCCAAGAGACCCAGTACTTC | CASQGLAGGQETQYF
TRBJ2-1 | TRBV7-8 | NA | TRBD2 | TGTGCCAGTAGCATAGCGGGGGGACCCTACAATGGGCAGTTCTTC | CASSIAGGPYNGQFF
TRBJ2-1 | TRBV2 | NA | TRBD2 | TGTGCCAGCAGGCAGGGAGTAGCGGGAAGGCTGTACTTC | CASRQGVAGRLYF
TRBJ1-5 | TRBV11-3 | NA | NA | TGTGCCAGCAGCTTAGATCGGACACAGCCCCAGCATTTT | CASSLDRTQPQHF
TRBJ1-5 | TRBV2 | NA | NA | TGTGCCAGCAGCCTGGGGGGACATAACACAGATACCCAGCATTTT | CASSLGGHNTDTQHF
TRBJ2-3 | TRBV11-1 | many | NA | TGTGCCAGCAGCTTAGCGCTAGCAGCCGATACGCAGTATTTT | CASSLALAADTQYF
TRBJ2-3 | TRBV2 | NA | TRBD2 | TGTGCCAGCAGGGACGGGGGGAGAGCTACGCAGTATTTT | CASRDGGRATQYF
TRBJ1-5 | TRBV7-2 | NA | NA | TGTGCCAGCAGTGAGGCAGAGGGCACCCACTACCAGCATTTT | CASSEAEGTHYQHF
TRBJ1-1 | TRBV20-1 | once | TRBD1 | TGCAGTGCTAGAGACGGGGACAGCGACAACACTGAAGCTTTCTTT | CSARDGDSDNTEAFF
TRBJ1-4 | TRBV7-2 | NA | NA | TGTGCCAGCAGTACAGCCGACGGTCCTCTTAATGAAAAACTGTTTTTT | CASSTADGPLNEKLFF
TRBJ2-3 | TRBV7-9 | NA | NA | TGTGCCAGCAGCTTAGGGCCCCCGGACGAAATGAACACTTTT | CASSLGPPDEMNTF
TRBJ1-4 | TRBV7-2 | NA | NA | TGTGCCAGCAGCTTAGTCTCAAGTTATGATACACTGTTTTTT | CASSLVSSYDTLFF
TRBJ2-3 | TRBV2 | NA | NA | TGTGCCAGCAGCGGCGGGCGTCTCACAGATACGCAGTATTTT | CASSGGRLTDTQYF
TRBJ1-2 | TRBV20-1 | NA | TRBD1 | TGCAGTGCTAGTTCACAGGGGCGAAACTATGGCTACACCTTC | CSASSQGRNYGYTF
TRBJ1-6 | TRBV19 | NA | NA | TGTGCCAGTAGCGCAGCTAGCGCCGCCTACAATGAGCACTTCCACTTT | CASSAASAAYNEHFHF
TRBJ2-3 | TRBV7-8 | NA | NA | TGTGCCAGCAGCTTAAAGGGAGCCGACCTCAACGTCACGCAGTATTTT | CASSLKGADLNVTQYF
TRBJ2-4 | TRBV5-5 | NA | NA | TGTGCCAGCAGCTCCTCACAGAACATTCAGTACTTC | CASSSSQNIQYF
TRBJ2-5 | TRBV9 | NA | NA | TGTGCCGGCAGCCAAAGAATCGGGGAATACGCACTATACTTC | CAGSQRIGEYALYF
TRBJ2-1 | TRBV19 | NA | TRBD2 | TGTGCCAGTAGTAACACTAGCGGGATTACCGAGCAGTACTTT | CASSNTSGITEQYF
TRBJ2-1 | TRBV2 | NA | NA | TGTGCCAGCGGGGACGGGGGCGCGGGTACGCAGTCCTTT | CASGDGGAGTQSF
TRBJ2-3 | TRBV7-9 | NA | NA | TGTGCCAGCAGCTTAGCGGCAGGTGCCGATACGCATGATTTT | CASSLAAGADTHDF
TRBJ2-5 | TRBV7-3 | NA | NA | TGTGCCAGCAGCTTGGGGTCAGGCGCGGAAGAGGCCCAGTACTTC | CASSLGSGAEEAQYF
TRBJ1-5 | TRBV15 | NA | NA | TGTGCCACCAGCCCACCCGGGACTAGCAATCAGCCCCAGCATTTT | CATSPPGTSNQPQHF
TRBJ2-7 | TRBV5-5 | NA | TRBD1 | TGTGCCAGCAGTTTGGTCAGGGGGCGCCGACTAGAGCAGTACTTC | CASSLVRGRRLEQYF
TRBJ2-7 | TRBV15 | few | NA | TGTGCCACCAGCAGAGTCGAGACAGGTTCCTCCTACGAGCAGTACTTC | CATSRVETGSSYEQYF
TRBJ2-1 | TRBV7-3 | NA | NA | TGTGCCAGCAGCTCCGCGGCGGACGGGCTCAGGGAGCAGTTCTTC | CASSSAADGLREQFF
TRBJ2-7 | TRBV10-3 | few | TRBD2 | TGTGCCAGCAGAGCGGGACTAGCCTCCTACGAGCAGTACTTC | CASRAGLASYEQYF
TRBJ1-2 | TRBV20-1 | NA | NA | TGCAGTGCTTCCTCGGGCGGCAGTGAGTATGGCTACACCTTC | CSASSGGSEYGYTF
TRBJ1-2 | TRBV7-2 | NA | NA | TGTGCCAGCAGCTCCGGGGGGGAGGGTGGACAATACGTCTACACCTTC | CASSSGGEGGQYVYTF
TRBJ1-1 | TRBV11-3 | few | NA | TGTGCCAGCAGCTTACAAAGAAGCGGGAACACTGAAGCTTTCTTT | CASSLQRSGNTEAFF
TRBJ1-3 | TRBV5-4 | NA | NA | TGTGCCAGCAGCTTTGGTAGCGCCGACTACTCTGGAAACACCATATATTTT | CASSFGSADYSGNTIYF
TRBJ2-3 | TRBV11-3 | NA | NA | TGTGCCAGCAGCTACGGTGGCGCAAATACGCAGTATTTT | CASSYGGANTQYF
TRBJ2-2 | TRBV2 | few | NA | TGTGCCAGCTGGGCAGGGGACACAGGGGAGCTGTTTTTT | CASWAGDTGELFF
TRBJ2-1 | TRBV9 | NA | NA | TGTGCCAGCAGCTTAACGAGGCGGGGCACAGATACTGAGCAGTTCTTC | CASSLTRRGTDTEQFF